This TCR beta chain stems from a study of T cell responses to AZD1222 COVID-19 vaccine (dated by TCRdb to about 2021). With regard to the full study: Because spike-specific TCR depth and breadth did not differ between the two schedules, AZD1222 recipients who got a second dose at roughly 4 weeks were pooled with those who got a second dose at roughly 12 weeks. Trial participants were enrolled by age into subgroups of 18-55, 56-69 and 70-plus years, and 148, 28 and 57 TCR-sequenced participants, respectively, were included in these subgroups. TCR sequencing was performed for about 250 trial participants, of whom around 210 were given two doses of AZD1222 and 26 were given two doses of MenACWY control vaccine. Overall results and qualifications from the work: CD4 TCRs associated with the vaccine covered the entire spike protein, and the dominant responses were in regions 160-218 and 743-854. No day 14 peak-response samples were available, so repertoires were characterized only after the peak T cell response. Participants were mostly white British, with more females than males. The authors suggested clonal diversity may have been underestimated. Spike-specific TCR breadth and depth rose significantly after two AZD1222 doses compared with day 0 and with MenACWY recipients. Conclusions about previously exposed vaccinees were limited because only a handful of AZD1222 recipients were SARS-CoV-2 seropositive at baseline. In the small 56-69-year group, the increase in depth fell short of significance, most likely because of low power. Nearly half of unique spike-specific TCRs reportedly recognized epitopes outside regions mutated in the B.1.351 and B.1.1.7 variants.

The CDR3 regions of human TCRbeta chains were analyzed by immunosequencing. The study's processing was this. TCRs in the repertoires were matched against a reference library of SARS-CoV-2-specific TCRs that had been generated with the MIRA antigen-specificity platform. Breadth meant the fraction of unique TCRs that were SARS-CoV-2-associated, whereas depth meant the fraction of total T cells that were SARS-CoV-2-associated. Using the MIRA data, each spike-specific TCR was mapped to the spike region that the TCR reacts to and placed in a CD4 or CD8 class. Log10-transformed breadth and depth values were compared by one-way ANOVA with Sidak's multiple comparisons tests. Not all clones reach the TCRdb copy of this immuneACCESS table, which keeps in-frame sequences only. Checked studies attribute under half of the gap to unresolved V genes and leave the rest unexplained. V and J calls plus clone size are reproduced from that table; the DNA served to infer D and trimming. The sample table holds roughly 130,000 clones, of which 88% were seen once. The ten biggest clones cover over 6.5% of the sample.

This clone appeared a few times. Its antigen is unknown. Base qualities were left out, and no much larger clone turns up one base away. Relative to germline, V is 4 bases shorter and J is 7 bases shorter, with 14 bases between their ends. Looking up the germline V gene yields CDR1 SNHLY and CDR2 FYNNEI. The CDR3 runs 15 residues from the cysteine to the phenylalanine. The only DNA kept is the CDR3, 45 bases in frame from the first base. The time point label on this specimen signifies: baseline before first vaccination. The vaccinee samples were drawn from two UK trials, COV001 and COV002, one of which was a single-blind randomized controlled phase 2/3 trial testing AZD1222 (ChAdOx1 nCoV-19) in healthy adults. Trial participant PBMC samples were collected at day 0 and day 28 after the second dose for TCRbeta chain sequencing.

The TCR sequence derives from an adult in good health. The starting material was peripheral blood, obtained on day 0 of AZD1222 vaccination. The chain is made from TRBV2 and TRBJ1-6; the D gene is possibly TRBD1, with 6 bases matching. The CDR3 here reads CASSVEGGDNSPLHF. The base sequence is TGTGCCAGCAGTGTCGAGGGGGGGGACAATTCACCCCTCCACTTT.